This TCR beta chain was obtained from a study of STAT3 mutations in large granular lymphocyte leukemia. Findings and limits, study-wide: Every T-cell large granular lymphocyte leukemia patient had at least one immunodominant TCR beta clonotype.

A remark on this clone: Its antigen is not identified.

J lost 5 bases, V lost 2 bases, and 2 bases had no gene match. Per the germline V gene, CDR1 is KGHSH and CDR2 is LQKENI. The CDR3 is 16 amino acids. Generated by immunoSEQ multiplex PCR, the TCRdb table keeps only in-frame clones and is missing some. The sample includes over 30,000 clones, 70% to 90% of them seen just once. The sample consisted of PBMCs. The TCR was taken from a human donor with T large granular lymphocyte leukemia. Some clones in this sample may be carry-over from other donors' samples. The chain joins TRBV18 to TRBJ1-6, with 11 bases matching TRBD1. The CDR3 loop reads CASSPRTGGDNSPLHF. In DNA form, the CDR3 reads TGTGCCAGCTCACCAAGGACAGGGGGCGATAATTCACCCCTCCACTTT.